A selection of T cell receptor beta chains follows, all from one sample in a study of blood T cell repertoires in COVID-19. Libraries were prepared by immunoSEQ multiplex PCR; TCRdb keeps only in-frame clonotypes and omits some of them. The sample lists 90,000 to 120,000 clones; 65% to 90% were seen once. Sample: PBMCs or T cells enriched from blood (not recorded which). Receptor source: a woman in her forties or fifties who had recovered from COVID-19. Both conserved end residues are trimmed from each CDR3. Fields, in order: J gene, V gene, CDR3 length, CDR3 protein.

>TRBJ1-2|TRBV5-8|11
ASSLSRGDGYT
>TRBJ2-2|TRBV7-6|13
ASSLWSSVTGELF
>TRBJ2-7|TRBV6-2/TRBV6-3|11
ASSGRDFYEQY
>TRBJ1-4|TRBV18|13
ASSSNREEGEKLF
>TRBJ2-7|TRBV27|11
ASGPDSSYEQY
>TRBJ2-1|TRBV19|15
ASSPSPGLGSYNEQF
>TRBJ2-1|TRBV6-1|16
ASSENAIGSSLVNEQF
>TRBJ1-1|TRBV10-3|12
AISAGLGNTEAF
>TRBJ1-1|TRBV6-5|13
ASSYSRQLNTEAF
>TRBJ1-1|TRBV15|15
ATSVPGQGIMNTEAF
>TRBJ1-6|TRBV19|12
ASSITGVRSPLH
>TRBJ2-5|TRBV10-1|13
ASSEQTGYQETQY
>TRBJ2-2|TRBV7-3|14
ASSLIAGAVTGELF
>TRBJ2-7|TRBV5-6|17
ASWNSQGIYNIGAYEQY
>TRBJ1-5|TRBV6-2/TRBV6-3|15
ASSYGTGEFGNQPQH
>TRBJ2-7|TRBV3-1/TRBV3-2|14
ASSLGAGLNSYEQY
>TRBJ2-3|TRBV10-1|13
ASSEASGGADTQY
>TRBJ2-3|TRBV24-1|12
ATARGGSTDTQY
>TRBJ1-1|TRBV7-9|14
ASSSWDRGRYTEAF
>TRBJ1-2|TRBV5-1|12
ASSPARDRDGYT
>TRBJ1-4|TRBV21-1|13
ASSPDGTGVEKLF
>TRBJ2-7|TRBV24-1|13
ATSGGENQFTEQY
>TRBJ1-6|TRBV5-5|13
ASSRDPGSGSPLH
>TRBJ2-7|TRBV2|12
ASIASGLTYEQY
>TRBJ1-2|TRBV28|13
ASSGPRGSNYGYT
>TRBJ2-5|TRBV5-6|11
ASSPYYQETQY
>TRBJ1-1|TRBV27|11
ASLRGFGTEAF
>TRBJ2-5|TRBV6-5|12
AEIRQGNQETQY
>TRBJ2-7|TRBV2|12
ASSEGTSPYEQY
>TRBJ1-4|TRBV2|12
ASSLQGADEKLF
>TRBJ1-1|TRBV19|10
ASLNPGQGAF
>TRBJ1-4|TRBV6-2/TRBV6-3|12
ASSYLSTNEKLF
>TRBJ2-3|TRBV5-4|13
ASSLSSGRTDTQY
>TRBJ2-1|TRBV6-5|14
ASSYGASGSYNEQF
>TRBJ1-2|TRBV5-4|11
ASSLRGLGGYT
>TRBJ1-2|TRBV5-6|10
ASSPDRGGYT
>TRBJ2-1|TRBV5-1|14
ASSLWSGEISNEQF
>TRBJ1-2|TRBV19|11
ASSAGEDYGYT
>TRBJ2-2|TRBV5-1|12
ASLRTLNTGELF
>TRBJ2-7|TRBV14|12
ASSQGGLSYEQY
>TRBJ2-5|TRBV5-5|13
ASSPLARGPETQY
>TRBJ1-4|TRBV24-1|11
ATSGGNNEKLF
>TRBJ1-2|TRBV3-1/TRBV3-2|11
ASRVSGYDGYT
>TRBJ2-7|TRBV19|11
ASSNQQGTEQY
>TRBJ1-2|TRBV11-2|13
ASSLDGVANYGYT
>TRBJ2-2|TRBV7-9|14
ASRPLGGLGTGELF
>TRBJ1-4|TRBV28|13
ASSLPRQGNEKLF
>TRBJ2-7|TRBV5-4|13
ASSLGRASLGEQY
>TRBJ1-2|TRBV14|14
ASSPQDRPSNYGYT
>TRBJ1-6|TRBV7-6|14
ASSLGDRGRGSPLH
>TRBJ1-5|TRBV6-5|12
ASSSYLSNQPQH
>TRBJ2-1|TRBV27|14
ASSSGPGQNYNEQF
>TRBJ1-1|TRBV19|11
ASSVRYNTEAF
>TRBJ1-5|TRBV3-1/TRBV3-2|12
ASSQGTGSQPQH
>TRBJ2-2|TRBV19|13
ASSIVGGNTGELF